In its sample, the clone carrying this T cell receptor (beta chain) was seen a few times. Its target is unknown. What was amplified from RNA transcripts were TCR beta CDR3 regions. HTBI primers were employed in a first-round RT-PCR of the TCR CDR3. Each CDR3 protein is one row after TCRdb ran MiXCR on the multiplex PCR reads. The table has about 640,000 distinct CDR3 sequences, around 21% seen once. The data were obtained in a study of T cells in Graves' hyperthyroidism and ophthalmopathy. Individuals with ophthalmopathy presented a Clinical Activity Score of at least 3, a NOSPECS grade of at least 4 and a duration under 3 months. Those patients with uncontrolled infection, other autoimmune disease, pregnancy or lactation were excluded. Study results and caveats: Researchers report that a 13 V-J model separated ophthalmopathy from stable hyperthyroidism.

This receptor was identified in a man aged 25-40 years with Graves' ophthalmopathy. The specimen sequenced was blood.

The CDR3 region is CASGHRGGGNEKLFF. The CDR3 DNA follows: TGTGCCAGCGGGCACAGGGGAGGCGGTAATGAAAAACTGTTTTTT. This chain joins TRBV6-1 and TRBJ1-4; 7 nucleotides agree with TRBD1. With V trimmed by 8 bases and J by 4 bases, 10 bases remained unmatched. Germline V gene lookup returns CDR1 MNHNS and CDR2 SASEGT. The CDR3 is made up of 15 amino acids.